These 14 T cell receptor beta chains share one sample of origin, sequenced in a study of human T cells and chemical hapten exposure. Time point reported: patch test 2, 6 weeks after DPC sensitization. Treatment denoted: therapeutic diphenylcyclopropenone sensitization with weekly scalp DPC. TCRdb reprocessed the RACE reads with MiXCR, giving one entry per CDR3 protein. This sample has hundreds of thousands of distinct CDR3 sequences, with over 6% found just once. The specimen comprised whole blood, sampled in connection with sensitization to the hapten diphenylcyclopropenone (DPC). Receptors originate from a woman in her late teens or twenties with alopecia areata. Some clones in this sample may be carry-over from other donors' samples.

In its sample, this clonotype was seen a few times. The chain employs TRBV6-1 and TRBJ2-2; D might be TRBD2 (5 bases). V was trimmed by 7 bases and J by 2 bases, leaving 14 bases between them. Germline V CDR1 and CDR2: MNHNS, SASEGT. The CDR3 has 15 amino acids. The CDR3, as DNA: TGTGCCAGCATTCGGGCTAGCTCTAACACCGGGGAGCTGTTTTTT. It encodes CASIRASSNTGELFF.

This clonotype occurred many times. The chain couples TRBV28 to TRBJ1-5, with D perhaps matching TRBD1 (5 bases). Germline lookup yields CDR1 MDHEN and CDR2 SYDVKM. The CDR3 covers 16 residues. V shed 5 bases and J shed 0 bases, with 14 bases lying between them. The DNA for the CDR3 is TGTGCCAGCAGTCCCGTAGGGGATTTTAGCAATCAGCCCCAGCATTTT. Its translation is CASSPVGDFSNQPQHF. The complete variable domain, with remaining parts taken from reference TRBV28 and TRBJ1-5, reads DVKVTQSSRYLVKRTGEKVFLECVQDMDHENMFWYRQDPGLGLRLIYFSYDVKMKEKGDIPEGYSVSREKKERFSLILESASTNQTSMYLCASSPVGDFSNQPQHFGDGTRLSIL.

This clonotype was detected a few times. J is TRBJ2-5 and V is TRBV2, with D perhaps being TRBD1 or TRBD2 (5 bases each). Germline CDR1 SNHLY, CDR2 FYNNEI. This CDR3 is 16 amino acids long. V was pared by 8 bases and J by 0 bases, with 19 bases between. The CDR3 region is CASRVFDGGYQETQYF. The CDR3 region has the DNA TGTGCCAGCCGAGTCTTCGATGGGGGATACCAAGAGACCCAGTACTTC.

The V and J genes are TRBV7-8 and TRBJ2-1; D might be TRBD2 (6 bases). The CDR3 covers 14 residues. V lost 3 bases and J lost 2, with 8 bases in between. From germline, CDR1 is SGHVS and CDR2 FQNEAQ. The CDR3 DNA reads as TGTGCCAGCAGCTTCAGACTAGCCTACAATGAGCAGTTCTTC. It specifies CASSFRLAYNEQFF.

This clonotype was seen a few times. The CDR3 is CASRRDRARNSPLHF. In nucleotides, the CDR3 is TGTGCCAGCAGAAGGGACAGAGCGCGAAATTCACCCCTCCACTTT. The rearrangement links TRBV28 to TRBJ1-6, with 7 nucleotides matching TRBD1. The length of the CDR3 is 15 residues. Germline CDR1 and CDR2: MDHEN and SYDVKM. The V segment lost 6 bases and the J segment 7 bases; nucleotides outside the gene matches: 9.

This clonotype appeared a few times. The gene calls are TRBV10-3 and TRBJ2-3, with D perhaps given as TRBD1 or TRBD2 (5 bases each). Trimming pared 6 bases from V and 0 bases from J, leaving 10 bases between. Per germline, CDR1 ENHRY and CDR2 SYGVKD. The CDR3 totals 14 residues. In DNA form, the CDR3 reads TGTGCCATCAGGGGACCGCTGAGCACAGATACGCAGTATTTT. Amino acids: CAIRGPLSTDTQYF.

The V gene is TRBV6-2 or TRBV6-3, the J gene TRBJ1-1, with a possible D match to TRBD1 (5 bases). The CDR3 has 19 residues. Germline lookup yields CDR1 MNHEY and CDR2 SVGEGT. V gave up 7 bases and J gave up 0 bases, with 27 bases separating them. CDR3 loop: CASKLGSRGLTPLNTEAFF. DNA of the CDR3: TGTGCCAGCAAACTCGGAAGTAGGGGACTGACCCCCTTGAACACTGAAGCTTTCTTT.

The V and J genes are TRBV10-3 and TRBJ2-5; TRBD2 might be the D (6 bases). The CDR3 consists of 14 residues. CDR1 is ENHRY, CDR2 SYGVKD, per germline. Trimming took off 5 bases at V and 1 base at J, with 11 bases between the two ends. The CDR3 reads CAISQTSFQETQYF. The DNA for the CDR3 is TGTGCCATCAGTCAAACTAGCTTCCAAGAGACCCAGTACTTC.

As for this clonotype: With a much larger clone just one base away, this may be a read error. CDR3 loop: CASSQAGGNQPQQF. The CDR3 region has the DNA TGTGCCAGCAGCCAAGCCGGGGGCAATCAGCCCCAGCAATTT. The V gene is TRBV3-1, the J gene TRBJ1-5; tentative D call: TRBD1 (6 bases). This CDR3 is 14 amino acids long. Germline CDR1 LGHDT, CDR2 YNNKEL (reference sequence).

This clonotype was observed a few times. The V call is TRBV5-1, the J call TRBJ1-2; TRBD1 aligns across 10 bases. The junction had 8 bases not matched to a gene; V was cut back by 2 bases and J by 4 bases. Germline V gene sequence: CDR1 SGHRS, CDR2 YFSETQ. The CDR3 runs to 16 residues. The DNA of the CDR3 is TGCGCCAGCAGCTTCTCCGGGACAGGGGCGATCTATGGCTACACCTTC. It is translated as CASSFSGTGAIYGYTF.

This clonotype was seen many times. The chain employs TRBV7-3 and TRBJ2-5; TRBD2 might be the D (6 bases). The CDR3 sequence is 13 residues long. The ends were cut back, 5 bases at V and 7 bases at J, with 14 bases in the middle. Germline CDR1 reads SGHTA; CDR2 reads FQGTGA. Here the CDR3 reads CASSMTLEGTQYF. CDR3 coding DNA: TGTGCCAGCAGCATGACACTGGAGGGGACCCAGTACTTC. The variable domain in full, with the rest retrieved from reference TRBV7-3 and TRBJ2-5, is GAGVSQTPSNKVTEKGKYVELRCDPISGHTALYWYRQSLGQGPEFLIYFQGTGAADDSGLPNDRFFAVRPEGSVSTLKIQRTERGDSAVYLCASSMTLEGTQYFGPGTRLLVL.

This clonotype was detected many times. The genes are TRBV5-1 and TRBJ1-2; D not resolved. The germline V gene has CDR1 SGHRS and CDR2 YFSETQ. The CDR3 totals 14 residues. V was clipped by 0 bases and J by 1 base, with 7 bases between them. The CDR3 spells CASSLGGFNYGYTF. CDR3 nucleotides: TGCGCCAGCAGCTTGGGGGGATTTAACTATGGCTACACCTTC.

Ten or more counts support this clonotype. The chain employs TRBV7-2 and TRBJ2-1; 7 bases match TRBD1. V trimming: 0 bases; J trimming: 8 bases; junction bases outside the gene matches: 7. In germline, CDR1 is SGHTA, CDR2 FQGNSA. The CDR3 length is 15 residues. CDR3 coding DNA: TGTGCCAGCAGCTTAGCGACAGGGCCGACGGATGAGCAGTTCTTC. It specifies CASSLATGPTDEQFF.

The rearrangement uses TRBV11-2 and TRBJ1-5; D perhaps matches TRBD1 (5 bases). Trimming took off 5 bases at V and 5 bases at J, with 16 bases between the two ends. The CDR3 runs 15 residues. Germline assignment: CDR1 SGHAT and CDR2 FQNNGV. This chain's CDR3 is CASSPRSGRDQPQHF. The DNA of the CDR3 is TGTGCCAGCAGCCCCCGCTCGGGACGGGATCAGCCCCAGCATTTT. The complete variable domain, with remaining parts taken from reference TRBV11-2 and TRBJ1-5, reads EAGVAQSPRYKIIEKRQSVAFWCNPISGHATLYWYQQILGQGPKLLIQFQNNGVVDDSQLPKDRFSAERLKGVDSTLKIQPAKLEDSAVYLCASSPRSGRDQPQHFGDGTRLSIL.